This passage covers 30 T cell receptor beta chains from one sample sequenced in a study of blood T cell repertoires in COVID-19. Using immunoSEQ multiplex PCR, the repertoire was profiled, and TCRdb retains in-frame clones only, with some absent. Among 400,000 to 550,000 clones listed, nearly 90% were seen once. The sample consisted of PBMCs or T cells enriched from blood (not recorded which). All receptors derive from a young woman with acute COVID-19.

The CDR3 loop reads CASSPPTGTHYGYTF. CDR3 sequence (DNA): TGTGCCAGCTCACCACCGACCGGGACACACTATGGCTACACCTTC. This chain connects TRBV18 to TRBJ1-2, with D perhaps matching TRBD1 (6 bases). There are 15 residues in the CDR3. Per germline, CDR1 KGHSH and CDR2 LQKENI. V lost 0 bases, J lost 3 bases, and 11 bases lay in between.

Comment on this clone: The same CDR3 can be traced to other DNA sequences in this sample. The rearrangement joins TRBV6-5 to TRBJ1-2; 8 bases map to TRBD1. J lost 5 bases, V lost 6 bases, and 5 bases had no gene match. Per the germline V gene, CDR1 is MNHEY and CDR2 is SVGAGI. The CDR3 has 13 residues. CDR3 sequence: CASRLQGAYGYTF. CDR3 DNA sequence: TGTGCCAGCAGACTTCAGGGGGCGTATGGCTACACCTTC.

This clone came up once. Other DNA variants within this sample encode the same CDR3. The J gene is TRBJ1-2, the V gene TRBV27; 7 bases align to TRBD1. Looked up from germline, CDR1 is MNHEY and CDR2 is SMNVEV (reference sequence). The CDR3 has 13 amino acids. V lost 4 bases and J lost 4; bases outside the gene matches: 3. CDR3 coding DNA: TGTGCCAGCAGTTCGACAGGGCCCTATGGCTACACCTTC. This sequence encodes CASSSTGPYGYTF.

This clone was observed a single time. This chain links TRBV4-1 with TRBJ1-2; a weak D match, TRBD1 (6 bases). The germline CDR1 and CDR2 sequences are MGHRA and YSYEKL. This CDR3 has 14 amino acids. V lost 1 base to trimming and J lost 1 base, with 7 bases between them. CDR3 loop: CASSQAQGNYGYTF. In DNA form, the CDR3 reads TGCGCCAGCAGCCAAGCACAGGGTAACTATGGCTACACCTTC.

The V gene is TRBV6-5, the J gene TRBJ1-4; the D gene is possibly TRBD1 (5 bases). V was shortened by 6 bases and J by 2 bases, with 13 bases between the two germline ends. This CDR3 is 15 amino acids long. The germline CDR1 and CDR2 sequences are MNHEY and SVGAGI. CDR3 region: CASRGRDPTNEKLFF. In nucleotides, the CDR3 is TGTGCCAGCAGGGGCAGGGATCCGACTAATGAAAAACTGTTTTTT.

This chain uses TRBV14 with TRBJ2-2; TRBD1 agrees at 7 bases. The V segment lost 4 bases and the J segment 6 bases; nucleotides outside the gene matches: 8. The CDR3 is 15 amino acids. The germline gives CDR1 SGHDN, CDR2 FVKESK. In DNA, the CDR3 is TGTGCCAGCAGCCGACAGGGCGGGTACTCCGGGGAGCTGTTTTTT. It codes for CASSRQGGYSGELFF. The full variable domain, rest sourced from reference TRBV14 and TRBJ2-2, is EAGVTQFPSHSVIEKGQTVTLRCDPISGHDNLYWYRRVMGKEIKFLLHFVKESKQDESGMPNNRFLAERTGGTYSTLKVQPAELEDSGVYFCASSRQGGYSGELFFGEGSRLTVL.

This chain uses TRBV3-1 (or the pseudogene TRBV3-2) with TRBJ1-1; 9 positions agree with TRBD1. Trimming cost V 5 bases and J 4 bases; bases outside gene matches: 2. CDR3 length equals 13 residues. Germline CDR1 and CDR2: LGHDT and YNNKEL (reference sequence). The CDR3 is CASSKTGGTEAFF. The CDR3 DNA reads TGTGCCAGCAGCAAGACAGGGGGCACTGAAGCTTTCTTT.

This clone was picked up a small number of times. The J gene is TRBJ2-7, the V gene TRBV27; no clear D gene. Germline V gene data show CDR1 as MNHEY and CDR2 as SMNVEV (reference sequence). V was pared by 5 bases and J by 2 bases, with 19 bases between. CDR3 length equals 16 residues. For the CDR3, the DNA is TGTGCCAGCAGTGACCCCGACCGTCGAGACACCTACGAGCAGTACTTC. Encoded protein: CASSDPDRRDTYEQYF.

There are a few counts of this clone. V and J are TRBV19 and TRBJ1-2; D is unresolved. Trimming cost V 7 bases and J 2 bases, with 17 bases left between them. The CDR3 consists of 15 residues. CDR1 LNHDA and CDR2 SQIVND come from the germline V gene (reference sequence). In nucleotides, the CDR3 is TGTGCCAGTAACCCTTGGCCACGGGAAAACTATGGCTACACCTTC. This encodes CASNPWPRENYGYTF.

This chain connects TRBV7-2 to TRBJ2-1; D is possibly TRBD2 (6 bases). Germline V gene data show CDR1 as SGHTA and CDR2 as FQGNSA. V shed 6 bases and J shed 5 bases, with 17 bases lying between them. The CDR3 sequence is 15 residues long. CDR3 residues: CASRPPGTGNNEQFF. The CDR3 region has the DNA TGTGCCAGCAGGCCTCCCGGGACTGGAAACAATGAGCAGTTCTTC.

V gene TRBV19 combines with J gene TRBJ1-2, with D perhaps matching TRBD1 (6 bases). The CDR3 contains 15 residues. V shed 3 bases and J shed 2 bases, with 13 bases lying between them. CDR1 and CDR2 (germline): LNHDA, SQIVND (reference sequence). The CDR3 nucleotides are TGTGCCAGTAGTATGATACAGGGCGGCAACTATGGCTACACCTTC. This encodes CASSMIQGGNYGYTF.

The J gene is TRBJ1-2, the V gene TRBV6-5; 7 nucleotides match TRBD1. Germline assignment: CDR1 MNHEY and CDR2 SVGAGI. This CDR3 comprises 12 residues. Trimming took 6 bases from V and 7 from J; bases not matched to a gene: 5. The CDR3 region is CASSSTGSGYTF. The CDR3 DNA follows: TGTGCCAGCAGCTCGACAGGGAGTGGCTACACCTTC.

The chain couples TRBV21-1 to TRBJ2-3; the table's D call of TRBD1 was not tested on the DNA. TRBV21-1 constitutes a pseudogene. The CDR3 totals 13 residues. The CDR3 sequence is CASRSQGADTQYF. The DNA for the CDR3 is TGTGCCAGCAGGTCTCAGGGCGCAGATACGCAGTATTTT.

This rearrangement joins TRBV11-2 to TRBJ1-4, with a possible D match to TRBD1 (5 bases). With 1 base removed from V and 7 bases from J, the gap between germline ends came to 16 bases. Per the germline V gene, CDR1 is SGHAT and CDR2 is FQNNGV. The CDR3 contains 16 residues. This chain's CDR3 is CASSLVWTPGTEKLFF. The CDR3 nucleotides read TGTGCCAGCAGCTTAGTGTGGACACCGGGCACTGAAAAACTGTTTTTT.

The chain couples TRBV19 to TRBJ2-1; 7 nucleotides agree with TRBD2. Germline V gene data show CDR1 as LNHDA and CDR2 as SQIVND (reference sequence). Trimming cost V 1 base and J 8 bases; bases outside gene matches: 5. This CDR3 spans 14 amino acids. The CDR3 coding sequence is TGTGCCAGTAGTATAGTGCTGGGGGGGTATGAGCAGTTCTTC. This encodes CASSIVLGGYEQFF.

The chain links TRBV5-1 to TRBJ1-1; tentative D call: TRBD1 (5 bases). The germline V and J ends were trimmed by 0 bases and 1 base, with 7 bases remaining between them. Germline V gives CDR1 SGHRS, CDR2 YFSETQ. This CDR3 is 14 amino acids long. The CDR3 spells CASSLAQGNTEAFF. As DNA, the CDR3 is TGCGCCAGCAGCTTGGCCCAGGGGAACACTGAAGCTTTCTTT.

This clone has just a few counts. The CDR3 protein is CASSLANTEAFF. The CDR3 DNA follows: TGTGCCAGCAGCTTGGCAAACACTGAAGCTTTCTTT. The chain couples TRBV5-4 to TRBJ1-1; D ambiguous. The CDR3 loop spans 12 amino acids. Germline V gives CDR1 SGHNT, CDR2 YYREEE (reference sequence). V was clipped by 0 bases and J by 2 bases, with 2 bases between them.

The table lists this clone with a count of one. The gene calls are TRBV11-3 and TRBJ2-1, with 13 bases fitting TRBD2. This CDR3 is 18 amino acids long. Germline loops: CDR1 SGHNT, CDR2 YENEEA. Trimming took 2 bases from V and 6 from J; bases not matched to a gene: 10. CDR3 DNA: TGTGCCAGCAGCTTATACCCCCGGACTAGCGGGAGAATCAATGAGCAGTTCTTC. Translated: CASSLYPRTSGRINEQFF. Complete variable domain (other parts from reference TRBV11-3 and TRBJ2-1): EAGVVQSPRYKIIEKKQPVAFWCNPISGHNTLYWYLQNLGQGPELLIRYENEEAVDDSQLPKDRFSAERLKGVDSTLKIQPAELGDSAVYLCASSLYPRTSGRINEQFFGPGTRLTVL.

V is TRBV30 and J is TRBJ1-3; D is uncertain. Trimming cost V 3 bases and J 1 base, with 13 bases left between them. Germline CDR1 reads GTSNPN; CDR2 reads SVGIG (reference sequence). The CDR3 totals 15 residues. The CDR3 bases are TGTGCCTGGAGCCTAGGACGGGATTCTGGAAACACCATATATTTT. It codes for CAWSLGRDSGNTIYF.

The rearrangement links TRBV19 to TRBJ1-2, with D perhaps matching TRBD1 (6 bases). The CDR3 covers 12 residues. Between the trimmed V and J ends, which lost 9 bases and 2 bases, there was a span of 10 bases. Germline CDR1 and CDR2: LNHDA and SQIVND (reference sequence). The CDR3 coding sequence is TGTGCCAGCGGTGACAGGAACTATGGCTACACCTTC. It codes for CASGDRNYGYTF.

This chain links TRBV4-1 with TRBJ1-2; D might be TRBD1 (5 bases). The CDR3 is 18 residues long. CDR1 and CDR2 from the germline V gene are MGHRA and YSYEKL. Between the trimmed V and J ends, which lost 3 bases and 8 bases, there was a span of 28 bases. The CDR3 bases are TGCGCCAGCAGCCACCCTCGCCCACCGGAGGGGAAGCTTGGGGGCTACACCTTC. Residues: CASSHPRPPEGKLGGYTF.

The chain employs TRBV9 and TRBJ1-1; 7 nucleotides align to TRBD1. After removal of 3 bases from V and 5 bases from J, the junction contained 7 bases not matched to a gene. The germline CDR1 and CDR2 sequences are SGDLS and YYNGEE. This CDR3 is built from 14 residues. The CDR3 protein is CASSGWTGETEAFF. The CDR3 DNA follows: TGTGCCAGCAGCGGCTGGACAGGAGAGACTGAAGCTTTCTTT.

The J gene is TRBJ1-1, the V gene TRBV3-1 (or the pseudogene TRBV3-2); a possible D gene is TRBD1 (5 bases). Per the germline V gene, CDR1 is LGHDT and CDR2 is YNNKEL (reference sequence). V gave up 4 bases and J gave up 8 bases, with 17 bases separating them. This CDR3 is 14 amino acids long. The CDR3 nucleotides read TGTGCCAGCAGCCTAGAGGGAGGACACGCCGAAGCTTTCTTT. Amino acids: CASSLEGGHAEAFF.

Notes on this clone: A much larger clone lies one base from this, so it may be a read error. The genes are TRBV9 and TRBJ1-5; a possible D gene is TRBD1 (5 bases). The CDR3 length is 13 residues. Between the trimmed V and J ends, which lost 5 bases and 5 bases, there was a span of 11 bases. The V gene's germline CDR1 is SGDLS and CDR2 YYNGEE. CDR3 nucleotides: TGTGCCAGCAGTTTTCAAGGGGATCAGCCCCAGCATTTT. Its translation: CASSFQGDQPQHF.

Details on this clone: The same CDR3 can be traced to other DNA sequences in this sample. This chain connects TRBV28 to TRBJ1-5, with D perhaps TRBD1 (5 bases). Germline V gives CDR1 MDHEN, CDR2 SYDVKM. The V gene lost 2 bases and the J gene lost 7 bases, with 6 bases spanning the gap. The CDR3 spans 12 residues. The CDR3 nucleotides are TGTGCCAGCAGTTTAACAGGCCAGCCCCAGCATTTT. Encoded protein: CASSLTGQPQHF.

This rearrangement joins TRBV2 to TRBJ1-4, with D uncertain. This CDR3 spans 15 amino acids. V lost 3 bases to trimming and J lost 7 bases, with 15 bases between them. Germline V gene lookup returns CDR1 SNHLY and CDR2 FYNNEI. CDR3 residues: CASSDEDLAIEKLFF. The CDR3 nucleotides are TGTGCCAGCAGTGACGAGGATTTGGCGATTGAAAAACTGTTTTTT.

The rearrangement joins TRBV15 to TRBJ2-7; weak D call: TRBD2 (5 bases). The CDR3 is 17 amino acids. Germline V gene lookup returns CDR1 LNHNV and CDR2 YYDKDF (reference sequence). V was trimmed by 0 bases and J by 3 bases, leaving 18 bases between them. The CDR3: CATSRETGSPQDYEQYF. The CDR3 DNA is TGTGCCACCAGCAGAGAAACGGGGAGCCCTCAAGACTACGAGCAGTACTTC.

The gene calls are TRBV25-1 and TRBJ2-2; D remains ambiguous. V was pared by 8 bases and J by 6 bases, with 7 bases between. Per the germline V gene, CDR1 is MGHDK and CDR2 is SYGVNS. The CDR3 length is 11 residues. This CDR3 reads CASHGAGELFF. CDR3 in DNA: TGTGCCAGCCACGGAGCCGGGGAGCTGTTTTTT.

V is TRBV7-9 and J is TRBJ2-5; TRBD2 matches 7 bases. CDR3 length: 17 amino acids. With 3 bases clipped from V and 8 bases from J, the junction kept 18 bases outside the gene matches. Germline-derived CDR1 and CDR2 are SEHNR and FQNEAQ (reference sequence). The CDR3 coding sequence is TGTGCCAGCAGCTTGTCTTCTCAGCGGGACGATCGGGTTACCCAGTACTTC. Encoded protein: CASSLSSQRDDRVTQYF.

V is TRBV7-9 and J is TRBJ2-7; 7 nucleotides line up with TRBD1. The CDR3 totals 14 residues. V gave up 5 bases and J gave up 0 bases; unmatched junction bases: 4. Per germline, CDR1 SEHNR and CDR2 FQNEAQ (reference sequence). CDR3 nucleotide sequence: TGTGCCAGCAGCCCACAGGGGACCTCCTACGAGCAGTACTTC. This translates into CASSPQGTSYEQYF.